Shown below are 15 T cell receptor beta chains from a single sample sequenced in a study of shared clonotypes between healthy human individuals. Here immunoSEQ multiplex PCR was the method, and the copy in TCRdb shows in-frame clones only, minus some. The top ten clones hold about 11% of a sample with hundreds of thousands of clones, roughly four fifths of them seen once. Sequencing was done on a sample of PBMCs. These receptors were collected from a middle-aged woman in good health. Some clones in this sample may be carry-over from other donors' samples.

The gene calls are TRBV25-1 and TRBJ2-2; TRBD1 is a possible D gene (5 bases). The DNA end lines up better with TRBJ1-3; the J call may be wrong. CDR3 length: 13 amino acids. CDR1 and CDR2 from the germline V gene are MGHDK and SYGVNS. In DNA form, the CDR3 reads TGTGCCAGCAGTGAACAGGGTGGAAACACCATATATTTT. It specifies CASSEQGGNTIYF.

The chain links TRBV4-3 to TRBJ2-7, with 7 positions matching TRBD2. The V and J ends lost 1 base and 1 base, in that order; junction bases with no gene match: 7. CDR1 LGHNA and CDR2 YSLEER come from the germline V gene. CDR3 size: 16 residues. The CDR3 region has the DNA TGCGCCAGCAGCCAAGGAACGGGAGGCTCATCCTACGAGCAGTACTTC. Its protein product is CASSQGTGGSSYEQYF.

V is TRBV7-6 and J is TRBJ2-2, with 7 bases that match TRBD1. V lost 3 bases to trimming and J lost 5 bases; unmatched junction nucleotides: 12. The germline gives CDR1 SGHVS, CDR2 FNYEAQ. This CDR3 contains 17 residues. The CDR3 here is CASSLDGRGRSTGELFF. CDR3 coding DNA: TGTGCCAGCAGCTTGGATGGCAGGGGGAGATCAACCGGGGAGCTGTTTTTT.

The gene calls are TRBV18 and TRBJ1-1; TRBD1 aligns across 9 bases. This CDR3 spans 15 amino acids. Germline V gene lookup returns CDR1 KGHSH and CDR2 LQKENI. Unmatched junction bases numbered 5, after V lost 0 bases and J lost 6 bases. The CDR3 loop reads CASSPPTGGSAEAFF. As DNA, the CDR3 is TGTGCCAGCTCACCACCCACAGGGGGCTCGGCTGAAGCTTTCTTT.

The gene calls are TRBV5-4 and TRBJ2-1; 12 bases match TRBD2. V shed 4 bases and J 5 bases; nucleotides not matched to a gene: 7. The CDR3 is 16 residues long. The germline gives CDR1 SGHNT, CDR2 YYREEE (reference sequence). CDR3 in DNA: TGTGCCAGCAGCGTCCCCACTAGCGGGAGGCACAATGAGCAGTTCTTC. It encodes CASSVPTSGRHNEQFF.

The chain joins TRBV4-1 to TRBJ2-3; D is ambiguous. Trimming removed 4 bases from V and 3 bases from J, with 20 bases in between. Germline V gene sequence: CDR1 MGHRA, CDR2 YSYEKL. This CDR3 is built from 17 residues. CDR3 residues: CASSRTPMNLGTDTQYF. Written as DNA, the CDR3 is TGCGCCAGCAGCCGTACGCCCATGAACTTAGGAACAGATACGCAGTATTTT.

CDR3 loop: CASSDTGGRAYEQYF. DNA for the CDR3: TGCGCCAGCAGTGATACTGGCGGGAGGGCCTACGAGCAGTACTTC. The V call is TRBV10-2, the J call TRBJ2-7, with 9 nucleotides matching TRBD2. V gave up 3 bases and J gave up 2 bases; unmatched junction bases: 5. This CDR3 is 15 amino acids long. Germline values: CDR1 WSHSY, CDR2 SAAADI.

This clone turned up a few times. The chain couples TRBV4-1 to TRBJ2-1, with 9 bases fitting TRBD2. V shed 0 bases and J 6 bases; nucleotides not matched to a gene: 6. Germline CDR1 is MGHRA and CDR2 is YSYEKL. This CDR3 region has 16 residues. CDR3 bases: TGCGCCAGCAGCCAAGACCTGGCGGGAGGGGGCAATGAGCAGTTCTTC. This codes for CASSQDLAGGGNEQFF.

This rearrangement joins TRBV30 to TRBJ2-3; D is possibly TRBD1 (5 bases). Germline V gene lookup returns CDR1 GTSNPN and CDR2 SVGIG (reference sequence). The CDR3 covers 15 residues. The V end was cut by 0 bases, the J end by 0 bases, with 10 bases between. CDR3 in DNA: TGTGCCTGGAGTGTACAAGGGGCCAGCACAGATACGCAGTATTTT. Translating it yields CAWSVQGASTDTQYF.

This clone turned up a few times. J is TRBJ2-1 and V is TRBV7-2; 7 bases align to TRBD2. V trimming: 3 bases; J trimming: 12 bases; junction bases outside the gene matches: 5. This CDR3 has 12 amino acids. The germline V gene encodes CDR1 SGHTA and CDR2 FQGNSA. CDR3 region: CASSFRAGRQFF. CDR3 DNA: TGTGCCAGCAGCTTCCGAGCGGGACGGCAGTTCTTC.

This rearrangement joins TRBV7-9 to TRBJ2-7, with 9 bases matching TRBD1. The CDR3 has 14 amino acids. CDR1 SEHNR and CDR2 FQNEAQ come from the germline V gene (reference sequence). V trimming: 5 bases; J trimming: 6 bases; junction bases outside the gene matches: 8. The CDR3 loop is CASSLGTGRGEQYF. For the CDR3, the DNA is TGTGCCAGCAGCCTAGGGACAGGGAGAGGCGAGCAGTACTTC.

V is TRBV23-1 and J is TRBJ2-7; TRBD1 might be the D (5 bases). TRBV23-1 is an ORF, with its function uncertain. V gave up 0 bases and J gave up 1 base, with 19 bases separating them. There are 18 residues in the CDR3. CDR3 region: CASSQSPGHFFRSYEQYF. In DNA form, the CDR3 reads TGCGCCAGCAGTCAATCGCCAGGGCATTTCTTTAGATCCTACGAGCAGTACTTC.

This chain uses TRBV5-4 with TRBJ1-2; D gene unclear. This CDR3 has 15 residues. Germline-derived CDR1 and CDR2 are SGHNT and YYREEE (reference sequence). V lost 0 bases and J 2 bases, leaving 11 bases between the germline ends. CDR3 sequence: CASSLGAVQNYGYTF. In DNA form, the CDR3 reads TGTGCCAGCAGCTTGGGGGCAGTTCAAAACTATGGCTACACCTTC. Variable domain in full (rest from reference TRBV5-4 and TRBJ1-2): ETGVTQSPTHLIKTRGQQVTLRCSSQSGHNTVSWYQQALGQGPQFIFQYYREEENGRGNFPPRFSGLQFPNYSSELNVNALELDDSALYLCASSLGAVQNYGYTFGSGTRLTVV.

The chain employs TRBV5-1 and TRBJ2-7; D ambiguous. The CDR3 runs to 15 residues. V was cut by 0 bases and J by 3 bases, with 13 bases left in between. Looked up from germline, CDR1 is SGHRS and CDR2 is YFSETQ. The CDR3 region has the DNA TGCGCCAGCAGCTTGGAGCCAGGCCCTTACTACGAGCAGTACTTC. Protein: CASSLEPGPYYEQYF.

V is TRBV6-6 and J is TRBJ2-3; D is uncertain. V was shortened by 7 bases and J by 1 base, with 12 bases between the two germline ends. The CDR3 length is 14 residues. The germline V gene encodes CDR1 MNHNY and CDR2 SVGAGI (reference sequence). The CDR3 spells CASNTFIGTDTQYF. As DNA, the CDR3 is TGTGCCAGCAACACCTTCATTGGCACAGATACGCAGTATTTT.